This passage covers 27 T cell receptor beta chains from one sample sequenced in a study of spatial heterogeneity in lung cancer (dated by TCRdb to about 2019). The sample's time point label, in plain terms: sample taken at primary tumor resection. Library creation used 5' RACE. TCRdb records NextSeq 500 as the sequencer. The public reads were quality trimmed at Q25 with fastp and then assembled into clones with MiXCR by TCRdb, keeping productive beta chains. One record per CDR3 amino acid sequence lists the most common genes and DNA. A total of roughly 80,000 distinct CDR3 sequences appear in this sample, under 8.5% of them only once. The biggest ten clones account for almost 7% of the sample. Specimen: PBMCs, collected at surgery. These receptor sequences come from a male donor with early-stage non-small cell lung cancer.

There are many counts of this clonotype. V and J are TRBV15 and TRBJ2-6; 11 positions match TRBD1. The CDR3 is 18 residues long. The V gene's germline CDR1 is LNHNV and CDR2 YYDKDF (reference sequence). V was pared by 3 bases and J by 0 bases, with 4 bases of the junction left unmatched. CDR3 nucleotide sequence: TGTGCCACCAGCAGGCTCGGGACAGGGGGCTCTGGGGCCAACGTCCTGACTTTC. This codes for CATSRLGTGGSGANVLTF.

This clonotype came up a few times. The rearrangement links TRBV24-1 to TRBJ2-5, with 8 bases that match TRBD1. This CDR3 has 14 residues. CDR1 and CDR2 from the germline V gene are KGHDR and SFDVKD. The V segment lost 3 bases and the J segment 5 bases; nucleotides outside the gene matches: 4. For the CDR3, the DNA is TGTGCCACCAGTGATGTGACAGGGGTCGAGACCCAGTACTTC. Its translation is CATSDVTGVETQYF.

This clonotype occurred many times. The chain employs TRBV11-2 and TRBJ1-2; TRBD1 agrees at 12 bases. V shed 5 bases, J shed 6 bases, and the junction held 7 bases outside the gene matches. CDR3 length: 15 residues. Germline lookup yields CDR1 SGHAT and CDR2 FQNNGV. For the CDR3, the DNA is TGTGCCAGCAGCCCCCTCGGGACAGGGGGCGATGGCTACACCTTC. Translating it yields CASSPLGTGGDGYTF.

This clonotype has more than one count but fewer than ten. V gene TRBV4-1 combines with J gene TRBJ2-1; a possible D gene is TRBD1 (5 bases). Deletions cut 1 base from V and 4 bases from J, with 8 bases between. This CDR3 comprises 14 residues. The germline V gene encodes CDR1 MGHRA and CDR2 YSYEKL. The CDR3 here is CASSQVDSYNEQFF. The CDR3 DNA follows: TGCGCCAGCAGCCAAGTTGACAGTTACAATGAGCAGTTCTTC.

This clonotype was counted only a few times. The CDR3 DNA reads TGTGCCTGGAAGGGGGCAATCCTAGCTTTCTTT. This codes for CAWKGAILAFF. The chain carries TRBV30 and TRBJ1-1, with 7 bases fitting TRBD1. CDR3 length: 11 amino acids. J lost 10 bases, V lost 4 bases, and 6 bases had no gene match. Germline V gives CDR1 GTSNPN, CDR2 SVGIG (reference sequence). The variable domain in full, with the rest retrieved from reference TRBV30 and TRBJ1-1, is SQTIHQWPATLVQPVGSPLSLECTVEGTSNPNLYWYRQAAGRGLQLLFYSVGIGQISSEVPQNLSASRPQDRQFILSSKKLLLSDSGFYLCAWKGAILAFFGQGTRLTVV.

This clonotype was seen many times. The CDR3 sequence: CASSLADNEQFF. The CDR3 DNA follows: TGTGCCAGCAGCTTAGCTGATAATGAGCAGTTCTTC. V and J are TRBV7-9 and TRBJ2-1; D not resolved. This CDR3 is 12 amino acids long. Trimming stripped 0 bases from V and 7 bases from J, with 4 bases between. Germline loops: CDR1 SEHNR, CDR2 FQNEAQ (reference sequence).

This clonotype has only a few counts. The rearrangement joins TRBV7-2 to TRBJ2-7, with 7 bases matching TRBD2. Germline V gene data show CDR1 as SGHTA and CDR2 as FQGNSA. V shed 5 bases and J 5 bases; nucleotides not matched to a gene: 9. The CDR3 loop spans 14 amino acids. The CDR3 here is CASSRSAGEHEQYF. In DNA form, the CDR3 reads TGTGCCAGCAGCCGTTCGGCGGGAGAACACGAGCAGTACTTC. Full variable domain (missing parts from reference TRBV7-2 and TRBJ2-7): GAGVSQSPSNKVTEKGKDVELRCDPISGHTALYWYRQSLGQGLEFLIYFQGNSAPDKSGLPSDRFSAERTGGSVSTLTIQRTQQEDSAVYLCASSRSAGEHEQYFGPGTRLTVT.

This clonotype was picked up a small number of times. This chain connects TRBV10-2 to TRBJ2-1, with D hard to call. The CDR3 covers 13 residues. The germline V and J ends were trimmed by 4 bases and 5 bases, with 9 bases remaining between them. Per germline, CDR1 WSHSY and CDR2 SAAADI. As DNA, the CDR3 is TGCGCCAGCAGTGCGGTTAGACACAATGAGCAGTTCTTC. Translating gives CASSAVRHNEQFF.

The sample holds a few counts of this clonotype. This chain joins TRBV11-3 and TRBJ1-1; 8 positions match TRBD1. The CDR3 is 13 amino acids. The germline V gene encodes CDR1 SGHNT and CDR2 YENEEA. V lost 1 base and J lost 11; bases outside the gene matches: 6. The chain's CDR3 is CASSLAPDRAAFF. Written as DNA, the CDR3 is TGTGCCAGCAGCTTAGCTCCGGACAGGGCGGCTTTCTTT.

The V and J genes are TRBV6-5 and TRBJ2-7; TRBD2 aligns across 11 bases. CDR1 and CDR2 from the germline V gene are MNHEY and SVGAGI. The V and J ends lost 5 bases and 1 base, in that order; junction bases with no gene match: 19. The CDR3 sequence is 20 residues long. Here the CDR3 reads CASSAVSTSGISRLSYEQYF. CDR3 sequence (DNA): TGTGCCAGCAGTGCCGTTTCGACTAGCGGGATTTCCCGTCTATCCTACGAGCAGTACTTC.

This clonotype was recorded many times. The J gene is TRBJ1-2, the V gene TRBV28; 8 bases fit TRBD1. CDR3 length equals 16 residues. Germline V gene data show CDR1 as MDHEN and CDR2 as SYDVKM. J was trimmed by 5 bases and V by 4 bases; bases with no gene match: 12. The chain's CDR3 is CASSYLADRDLYGYTF. CDR3 coding DNA: TGTGCCAGCAGTTATCTGGCGGACAGGGATTTATATGGCTACACCTTC.

This clonotype has ten or more counts. The chain recombines TRBV6-4 with TRBJ2-2; D is ambiguous. The germline CDR1 and CDR2 sequences are MRHNA and SNTAGT. CDR3 size: 14 residues. The V end was cut by 0 bases, the J end by 4 bases, with 6 bases between. CDR3 residues: CASSDSRFTGELFF. CDR3 coding DNA: TGTGCCAGCAGTGACTCGAGATTCACCGGGGAGCTGTTTTTT.

This clonotype was detected only a few times. For the CDR3, the DNA is TGTGCCAGCAGCCCACTGAGAGGGCCAAACTACGAGCAGTACTTC. Encoded protein: CASSPLRGPNYEQYF. V and J are TRBV11-3 and TRBJ2-7, with a weak D call TRBD2 (5 bases). The germline CDR1 and CDR2 sequences are SGHNT and YENEEA. Trimming removed 5 bases from V and 3 bases from J, with 17 bases in between. CDR3 length equals 15 residues.

This clonotype has ten or more counts. V is TRBV29-1 and J is TRBJ2-5; D possibly matches TRBD1 or TRBD2 (5 bases each). Trimming cost V 5 bases and J 1 base, with 8 bases left between them. CDR1 and CDR2 from the germline V gene are SQVTM and ANQGSEA. This CDR3 spans 12 amino acids. The CDR3 DNA is TGCAGCGTTAGTGGGGGCCAAGAGACCCAGTACTTC. This sequence encodes CSVSGGQETQYF.

This clonotype was picked up many times. The chain uses TRBV12-3 or TRBV12-4 and TRBJ1-5; 9 bases match TRBD1. V was pared by 8 bases and J by 7 bases, with 6 bases of the junction left unmatched. CDR3 length: 13 residues. The CDR3 bases are TGTGCCAGCTCACAGGGGGCATCGCAGCCCCAGCATTTT. It yields the protein CASSQGASQPQHF.

Many counts were recorded for this clonotype. V usage is TRBV2 and J usage is TRBJ1-1, with TRBD1 identical over 8 bases. The germline gives CDR1 SNHLY, CDR2 FYNNEI. The V and J ends lost 5 bases and 5 bases, in that order; junction bases with no gene match: 4. This CDR3 has 13 amino acids. The DNA for the CDR3 is TGTGCCAGCAGTCTGGACAGGGAAACTGAAGCTTTCTTT. Encoded protein: CASSLDRETEAFF.

This clonotype was seen more than once but under ten times. This rearrangement joins TRBV4-1 to TRBJ2-7; 11 positions agree with TRBD2. Germline values: CDR1 MGHRA, CDR2 YSYEKL. CDR3 length equals 16 residues. Unmatched junction bases numbered 13, after V lost 6 bases and J lost 6 bases. The CDR3 sequence is CASSSTSGSHPGEQYF. In DNA, the CDR3 is TGCGCCAGCAGTTCCACTAGCGGGAGCCACCCAGGCGAGCAGTACTTC.

This sequence joins TRBV5-4 and TRBJ1-6; no reliable D call. Germline values: CDR1 SGHNT, CDR2 YYREEE (reference sequence). Trimming removed 2 bases from V and 6 bases from J, with 9 bases in between. The CDR3 has 14 amino acids. CDR3 sequence (DNA): TGTGCCAGCAGCTTCACGGCAGTTAATTCACCCCTCCACTTT. It codes for CASSFTAVNSPLHF.

This clonotype has a count of ten or more. The genes are TRBV12-3 or TRBV12-4 and TRBJ2-1; tentatively, D is TRBD2 (6 bases). Trimming cost V 4 bases and J 8 bases, with 15 bases left between them. The CDR3 contains 14 residues. CDR3 DNA: TGTGCCAGCAGTTCCTCTTTAGGGACTCATGAGCAGTTCTTC. This codes for CASSSSLGTHEQFF.

The chain couples TRBV12-3 or TRBV12-4 to TRBJ1-1; D ambiguous. Trimming left V 7 bases short and J 5 bases short, with 14 bases between. The CDR3 runs to 13 residues. The CDR3 spells CASTPYLGTEAFF. DNA of the CDR3: TGTGCCAGCACCCCTTATTTAGGTACTGAAGCTTTCTTT.

This clonotype was counted ten times or more. The chain joins TRBV2 to TRBJ2-5; no reliable D call. The germline gives CDR1 SNHLY, CDR2 FYNNEI. V lost 0 bases to trimming and J lost 7 bases, with 12 bases between them. The CDR3 has 14 residues. Written as DNA, the CDR3 is TGTGCCAGCAGTGAAGCCCTTAGCCTAGGGACCCAGTACTTC. Translating gives CASSEALSLGTQYF. The full variable domain, rest sourced from reference TRBV2 and TRBJ2-5, is EPEVTQTPSHQVTQMGQEVILRCVPISNHLYFYWYRQILGQKVEFLVSFYNNEISEKSEIFDDQFSVERPDGSNFTLKIRSTKLEDSAMYFCASSEALSLGTQYFGPGTRLLVL.

The chain is built from TRBV6-5 and TRBJ1-3; TRBD1 agrees at 11 bases. The junction had 7 bases not matched to a gene; V was cut back by 2 bases and J by 4 bases. Germline loops: CDR1 MNHEY, CDR2 SVGAGI. This CDR3 comprises 17 residues. CDR3 region: CASSYDRTGGGGNTIYF. In DNA form, the CDR3 reads TGTGCCAGCAGTTACGATAGGACAGGGGGCGGCGGAAACACCATATATTTT.

V and J are TRBV29-1 and TRBJ1-4; 9 bases are a match to TRBD1. The length of the CDR3 is 15 residues. Per the germline V gene, CDR1 is SQVTM and CDR2 is ANQGSEA. The trim removed 6 bases at V and 4 bases at J, leaving 9 bases unmatched. The CDR3 sequence: CSVTSPGQGNEKLFF. CDR3 sequence (DNA): TGCAGCGTCACGTCACCGGGACAGGGTAATGAAAAACTGTTTTTT.

This clonotype was recorded at least ten times. The chain carries TRBV27 and TRBJ2-4; 8 bases are shared with TRBD1. This CDR3 spans 14 amino acids. Trimming took 6 bases from V and 7 from J; bases not matched to a gene: 8. The germline gives CDR1 MNHEY, CDR2 SMNVEV (reference sequence). The CDR3 region has the DNA TGTGCCAGCAGGCAATCGACAGGGGCTAACATTCAGTACTTC. Translating it yields CASRQSTGANIQYF.

The CDR3 coding sequence is TGCAGTGCTAGTAGGCGGGAGCCCTACGAGCAGTACTTC. Translating gives CSASRREPYEQYF. The chain links TRBV20-1 to TRBJ2-7; the match to TRBD2 covers 7 bases. The CDR3 runs to 13 residues. CDR1 and CDR2 (germline): DFQATT, SNEGSKA (reference sequence). The junction had 4 bases not matched to a gene; V was cut back by 3 bases and J by 2 bases.

This chain joins TRBV27 and TRBJ2-3; D ambiguous. The CDR3 has 13 residues. The V end lost 3 bases, the J end lost 0 bases, and 4 bases lay between the germline ends. Per germline, CDR1 MNHEY and CDR2 SMNVEV (reference sequence). In DNA, the CDR3 is TGTGCCAGCAGTTTCCGTAGCACAGATACGCAGTATTTT. Protein: CASSFRSTDTQYF.

The sample holds many counts of this clonotype. The rearrangement joins TRBV4-3 to TRBJ2-1; no definite D call. The CDR3 contains 15 residues. V shed 1 base and J shed 3 bases, with 10 bases lying between them. Germline assignment: CDR1 LGHNA and CDR2 YSLEER. The CDR3 bases are TGCGCCAGCAGCCAAGCTTTAACTTACTACAATGAGCAGTTCTTC. Its protein is CASSQALTYYNEQFF.